These T cell receptor beta chains were read from a single sample in a study of CD8 T cells in ankylosing spondylitis. Using its own MiXCR run on the 5' RACE reads, TCRdb lists one record per CDR3 protein. This sample has almost 400,000 distinct CDR3 sequences, with around 20% found just once. Sequenced sample: blood, either unsorted or a sorted T cell fraction (not recorded which). The receptors were sampled from a male donor with ankylosing spondylitis. Both conserved end residues are part of each CDR3. The D gene is left open where the match is weak. Where a row states a size, it is once, few, many or the class of an expanded clone; other rows omit it.

V	size	D	J	DNA	CDR3
TRBV20-1	NA	NA	TRBJ2-1	TGCAGTGCTAGAGCGCCTAACATGGGACCCTTAGGGGCCAATGAGCAGTTCTTC	CSARAPNMGPLGANEQFF
TRBV15	few	NA	TRBJ2-3	TGTGCCACCAGCAGAGCGGGAGCGGCACTAGATACGCAGTATTTT	CATSRAGAALDTQYF
TRBV7-2	few	TRBD1	TRBJ2-2	TGTGCCAGCAGGCGGACAGGGGGCGACACCGGGGAGCTGTTTTTT	CASRRTGGDTGELFF
TRBV6-5	NA	NA	TRBJ2-7	TGTGCCAGCAGTTACGGTCCGGATTTCTACGAGCAGTACTTC	CASSYGPDFYEQYF
TRBV20-1	NA	TRBD1	TRBJ2-2	TGCAGTGCTAGAACCGGGACAGGGCCAACCGGGGAGCTGTTTTTT	CSARTGTGPTGELFF
TRBV5-1	NA	TRBD1	TRBJ2-5	TGCGCCAGCAGCGATGGGGACAGGGGAAGAGAGACCCAGCACTTC	CASSDGDRGRETQHF
TRBV11-3	NA	NA	TRBJ2-3	TGTGCCAGCAGCTTGGGTAGCGGCGTCACAGATACGCAGTATTTT	CASSLGSGVTDTQYF
TRBV3-1	NA	NA	TRBJ1-5	TGTGCCAGCAGCCTTGGCCTCCCCGGCAATCAGCCCCAGCATTTT	CASSLGLPGNQPQHF
TRBV11-2	NA	NA	TRBJ2-4	TGTGCCAGCAGCTTCGACCCTCTAAACATTCAGTACTTC	CASSFDPLNIQYF
TRBV12-3/TRBV12-4	few	NA	TRBJ2-7	TGTGCCACAGGCAGGGGGGGTGGCGAGCAGTACTTC	CATGRGGGEQYF
TRBV29-1	NA	TRBD1	TRBJ2-3	TGCAGCGTTGGGCAGGGGGCCGAAGATACGCAGTATTTT	CSVGQGAEDTQYF
TRBV12-3/TRBV12-4	few	NA	TRBJ2-7	TGTGCCAGCAGTCCACGACAGTACGAGCAGTACTTC	CASSPRQYEQYF
TRBV7-3	NA	TRBD2	TRBJ2-3	TGTGCCAGCAGCCAAGGGACTAGCCCAGATACGCAGTATTTT	CASSQGTSPDTQYF
TRBV18	few	NA	TRBJ2-7	TGTGCCAGCTCACCCGGAAAGGACCTCTCTTACGAGCAGTACTTC	CASSPGKDLSYEQYF
TRBV4-1	NA	NA	TRBJ2-3	TGCGCCAGCAGCCAAGTTGGGGTGTCCGCAGATACGCAGTATTTT	CASSQVGVSADTQYF
TRBV10-3	many	NA	TRBJ2-5	TGTGCCATCAGTCCGCTTACCGCGGGTCAAGAGACCCAGTACTTC	CAISPLTAGQETQYF
TRBV6-1	NA	TRBD1	TRBJ1-2	TGTGCCAGCAGTCCCGACAGGGGGGCCTATGGCTACACCTTC	CASSPDRGAYGYTF
TRBV29-1	NA	NA	TRBJ2-2	TGCAGCGTTGAGGCAGGGGGAGGCACCGGGGAGCTGTTTTTT	CSVEAGGGTGELFF
TRBV29-1	many	NA	TRBJ2-2	TGCAGCGTTACAAGCACCGGGGAGCTGTTTTTT	CSVTSTGELFF
TRBV11-2	few	TRBD1	TRBJ1-3	TGTGCCAGCAGCCGGACCAAAGGTCCACCGGGACAGCCAGGAAACACCATATATTTT	CASSRTKGPPGQPGNTIYF
TRBV11-1	few	TRBD1	TRBJ2-6	TGTGCCAGCAGCTTAAATGACAGGGCGGCTGGGGCCAACGTCCTGACTTTC	CASSLNDRAAGANVLTF
TRBV10-2	few	TRBD2	TRBJ2-1	TGCGCCAGCACGCGGGAGGTATTCTACAATGAGCAGTTCTTC	CASTREVFYNEQFF
TRBV20-1	NA	NA	TRBJ2-5	TGCAGTGCTAGAGTGAGCCCCCAAGAGACCCAGTACTTC	CSARVSPQETQYF
TRBV5-1	NA	TRBD2	TRBJ2-7	TGCGCCAGCGCCCGTTGGGAGGGCTACGAGCAGTACTTC	CASARWEGYEQYF
TRBV24-1	NA	NA	TRBJ2-2	TGTGCCACCAGCGGTCGACAATTCCCTTCCAACACCGGGGAGCTGTTTTTT	CATSGRQFPSNTGELFF
TRBV29-1	few	NA	TRBJ1-1	TGCAGCGCGACCCGGCGGGCTGAAACTGAAGCTTTCTTT	CSATRRAETEAFF
TRBV3-1	NA	TRBD2	TRBJ2-7	TGTGCCAGCAGCCACCTAGCGGGAGGGCTCCTCGAGCAGTACTTC	CASSHLAGGLLEQYF
TRBV5-1	few	NA	TRBJ2-1	TGCGCCAGCAGTCCTGACATCGGGTCCTACAATGAGCAGTTCTTC	CASSPDIGSYNEQFF
TRBV14	few	NA	TRBJ1-2	TGTGCCAGCAGCCAAGATCGGGCCGGCTACACCTTC	CASSQDRAGYTF
TRBV7-9	NA	NA	TRBJ2-1	TGTGCCAGCAGCCGGTATTTGAGGAGCTCCTACAATGAGCAGTTCTTC	CASSRYLRSSYNEQFF
TRBV18	NA	NA	TRBJ2-1	TGTGCCAGCTCACCGGTAGCGGCTACTCTCTCCTACAATGAGCAGTTCTTC	CASSPVAATLSYNEQFF
TRBV20-1	NA	TRBD2	TRBJ2-3	TGCAGTGCTAGACTAGCGGGAGCGGTAGATACGCAGTATTTT	CSARLAGAVDTQYF
TRBV3-1	NA	NA	TRBJ1-4	TGTGCCAGCAGCCAGTTCCAGGGGCCTGGGGAAAAACTGTTTTTT	CASSQFQGPGEKLFF
TRBV14	few	NA	TRBJ2-5	TGTGCCAGCAGCCTACGACAAGCAGGGGTGGAGACCCAGTACTTC	CASSLRQAGVETQYF
TRBV6-6	few	TRBD2	TRBJ2-7	TGTGCCAGCGCCGGGGGGACCTCCTACGAGCAGTACTTC	CASAGGTSYEQYF
TRBV7-9	few	NA	TRBJ1-5	TGTGCCAGCAGCCCGACACTTAGCAATCAGCCCCAGCATTTT	CASSPTLSNQPQHF
TRBV20-1	few	TRBD2	TRBJ2-2	TGCAGTGCTAGAGATCCGGGACTAGCGGGAAAGGCCCCGAACACCGGGGAGCTGTTTTTT	CSARDPGLAGKAPNTGELFF
TRBV11-2	NA	NA	TRBJ1-5	TGTGCCAGCAGCTTAGAGGGCGGTAGAGGGGGTAATCAGCCCCAGCATTTT	CASSLEGGRGGNQPQHF
TRBV7-2	many	NA	TRBJ2-3	TGTGCCAGCAGCTTAGGTGCTAGCACAGATACGCAGTATTTT	CASSLGASTDTQYF
TRBV3-1	NA	NA	TRBJ1-1	TGTGCCAGCAGCCAGGGCCCGTCCGCCCCAGCTTTCTTT	CASSQGPSAPAFF
TRBV5-1	NA	TRBD1	TRBJ2-5	TGCGCCAGCACCCTGGACAGGGAAGAGACCCAGTACTTC	CASTLDREETQYF
TRBV10-3	NA	TRBD1	TRBJ2-1	TGTGCCATCAGTTTGGACAGGGATAATGAGCAGTTCTTC	CAISLDRDNEQFF
TRBV7-9	few	NA	TRBJ2-1	TGTGCCAGCAGCCCGACTAGGTTCGGTGAGCAGTTCTTC	CASSPTRFGEQFF
TRBV25-1	many	TRBD1	TRBJ1-2	TGTGCCAGCAGTGAAACAGGGGCGTCATACTATGGCTACACCTTC	CASSETGASYYGYTF
TRBV7-3	NA	NA	TRBJ1-1	TGTGCCAGCAGCTTACCCAGGCTAATGAACACTGAAGCTTTCTTT	CASSLPRLMNTEAFF
TRBV4-1	NA	NA	TRBJ1-1	TGCGCCAGCAGCCAAGGCCTCCGGGAAACTAGGACTGAAGCTTTCTTT	CASSQGLRETRTEAFF
TRBV12-3/TRBV12-4	NA	TRBD2	TRBJ2-3	TGTGCCAGCAGTGACGGGCGACTAGCGAGAGATACGCAGTATTTT	CASSDGRLARDTQYF
TRBV6-6	few	NA	TRBJ2-2	TGTGCCAGCAGTTACTCAGTCCCCGGGGAGCTGTTTTTT	CASSYSVPGELFF